This T cell receptor (beta chain) was recorded in a study of blood T cell repertoires in COVID-19. Looking at the study overall: From the United States, Italy and Spain came samples of acute and convalescent COVID-19. Sources were T cells, B-cell-depleted T cells, or PBMCs; the material itself was cDNA or gDNA.

Original methodology: It was from reference gene primer amplification that nucleated cell counts were estimated. Measured with immunoSEQ multiplex PCR; TCRdb has only the in-frame clones, and not every one. D and trimming come from the DNA, and the V and J calls and clone size come from that table. The sample has about 330,000 clones, 75% to 85% seen once. This clone has a handful of counts. Trimming removed 3 bases at V and 0 bases at J, with 13 bases between. The CDR3 contains 15 residues. Germline CDR1 and CDR2: SGHNT and YYREEE (reference sequence). This chain links TRBV5-4 with TRBJ2-7; D may be TRBD2 (6 bases). The source of this sequence is a human donor in a cohort sampled during active COVID-19. The sequenced sample was peripheral blood. CDR3 DNA sequence: TGTGCCAGCAGCTCCCGGGAGCGGAGCTCCTACGAGCAGTACTTC. It yields the protein CASSSRERSSYEQYF.